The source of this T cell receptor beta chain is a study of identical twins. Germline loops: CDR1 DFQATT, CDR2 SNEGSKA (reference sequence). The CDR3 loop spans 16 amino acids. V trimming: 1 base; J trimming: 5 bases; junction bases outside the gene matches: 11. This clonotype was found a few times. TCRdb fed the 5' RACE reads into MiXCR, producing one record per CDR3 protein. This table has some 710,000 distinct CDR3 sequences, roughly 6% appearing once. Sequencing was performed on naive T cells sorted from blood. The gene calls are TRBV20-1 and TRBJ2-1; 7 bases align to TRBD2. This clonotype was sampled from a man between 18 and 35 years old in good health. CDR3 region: CSARASRWGGNNEQFF. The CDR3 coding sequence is TGCAGTGCTAGAGCCTCGCGTTGGGGGGGTAACAATGAGCAGTTCTTC.